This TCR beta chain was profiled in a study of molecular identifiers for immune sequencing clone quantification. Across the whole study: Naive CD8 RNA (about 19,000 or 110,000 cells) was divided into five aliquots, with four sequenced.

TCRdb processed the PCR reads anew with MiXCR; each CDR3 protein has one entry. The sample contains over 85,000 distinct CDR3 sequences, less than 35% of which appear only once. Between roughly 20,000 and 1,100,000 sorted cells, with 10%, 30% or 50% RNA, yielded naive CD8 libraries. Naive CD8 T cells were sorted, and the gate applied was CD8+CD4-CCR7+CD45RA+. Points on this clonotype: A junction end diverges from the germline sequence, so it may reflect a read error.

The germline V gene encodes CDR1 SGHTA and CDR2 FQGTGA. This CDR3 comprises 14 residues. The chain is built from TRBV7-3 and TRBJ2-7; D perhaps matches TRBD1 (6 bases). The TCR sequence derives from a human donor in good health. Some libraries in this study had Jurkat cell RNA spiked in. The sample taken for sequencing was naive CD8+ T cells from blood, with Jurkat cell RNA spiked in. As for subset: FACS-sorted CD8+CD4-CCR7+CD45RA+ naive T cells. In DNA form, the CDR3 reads TGTGCCAGCAGCCCACCGGGACATTCCTACGAGCGGTACTTC. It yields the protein CASSPPGHSYERYF. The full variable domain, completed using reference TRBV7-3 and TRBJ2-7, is GAGVSQTPSNKVTEKGKYVELRCDPISGHTALYWYRQSLGQGPEFLIYFQGTGAADDSGLPNDRFFAVRPEGSVSTLKIQRTERGDSAVYLCASSPPGHSYERYFGPGTRLTVT.